The 10 T cell receptor beta chains reported below all come from one sample, sequenced in a study of blood T cell repertoires in COVID-19. Only in-frame clones appear in the TCRdb table, and some are missing; sequencing was by immunoSEQ multiplex PCR. This table holds roughly 200,000 clones, almost 90% found once. Sample: peripheral blood. All receptors come from a man in his forties or fifties with acute or convalescent COVID-19.

The chain couples TRBV19 to TRBJ1-1; TRBD1 matches at 7 bases. Per germline, CDR1 LNHDA and CDR2 SQIVND (reference sequence). The CDR3 extends over 15 amino acids. Unmatched junction bases numbered 14, after V lost 9 bases and J lost 4 bases. The CDR3, as DNA: TGTGCCAGCTTACAGGGGTCCCGCCCCCCCACTGAAGCTTTCTTT. As protein: CASLQGSRPPTEAFF.

This chain links TRBV27 with TRBJ2-1, with 13 nucleotides matching TRBD2. Looked up from germline, CDR1 is MNHEY and CDR2 is SMNVEV (reference sequence). This CDR3 has 18 residues. V shed 2 bases, J shed 7 bases, and the junction held 11 bases outside the gene matches. The CDR3 DNA reads as TGTGCCAGCAGTTTACTTCATACTAGCGGGAGGGGGGGGAATGAGCAGTTCTTC. This translates into CASSLLHTSGRGGNEQFF.

The V call is TRBV7-3, the J call TRBJ2-2; perhaps TRBD2 as D (5 bases). The ends were cut back, 5 bases at V and 7 bases at J, with 11 bases in the middle. Germline V gene sequence: CDR1 SGHTA, CDR2 FQGTGA. CDR3 length: 13 amino acids. CDR3 sequence (DNA): TGTGCCAGCAGCCCACCGGGGAGCGGGGAGCTGTTTTTT. It is translated as CASSPPGSGELFF.

The CDR3, as DNA: TGTGCCAGCAGCTTACTGGGGGGACCCGGTCATGGAAAACTGTTTTTT. It encodes CASSLLGGPGHGKLFF. The chain employs TRBV7-8 and TRBJ1-4; perhaps TRBD1 as D (5 bases). Trimming pared 2 bases from V and 10 bases from J, leaving 20 bases between. The CDR3 runs 16 residues. The germline V gene encodes CDR1 SGHVS and CDR2 FQNEAQ.

The gene calls are TRBV4-1 and TRBJ1-1; TRBD1 matches 8 bases. The germline gives CDR1 MGHRA, CDR2 YSYEKL. The CDR3 has 17 amino acids. The ends lost 0 bases at V and 0 bases at J; junction bases unmatched: 6. The CDR3 region has the DNA TGCGCCAGCAGCCAAGAACGGCAGGGGGCTATGAACACTGAAGCTTTCTTT. Amino acids: CASSQERQGAMNTEAFF.

This chain uses TRBV10-1 with TRBJ2-6, with D possibly being TRBD1 (6 bases). The CDR3 extends over 20 amino acids. The ends were cut back, 3 bases at V and 0 bases at J, with 21 bases in the middle. Germline loops: CDR1 WNHNN, CDR2 SYGVQD (reference sequence). The CDR3 is CASSDPEKGDAGSGANVLTF. The CDR3, as DNA: TGCGCCAGCAGTGACCCTGAAAAGGGGGACGCCGGCTCTGGGGCCAACGTCCTGACTTTC.

This clone was observed a few times. The chain employs TRBV7-9 and TRBJ2-3; 14 positions match TRBD2. V lost 1 base and J lost 4; bases outside the gene matches: 4. The V gene's germline CDR1 is SEHNR and CDR2 FQNEAQ (reference sequence). The CDR3 extends over 17 amino acids. This CDR3 reads CASSLGGLAGVSDTQYF. CDR3 coding DNA: TGTGCCAGCAGCTTAGGGGGACTAGCGGGAGTTTCAGATACGCAGTATTTT.

This chain links TRBV2 with TRBJ1-4; TRBD1 matches at 9 bases. There are 16 residues in the CDR3. V shed 7 bases, J shed 5 bases, and the junction held 11 bases outside the gene matches. The germline CDR1 and CDR2 sequences are SNHLY and FYNNEI. CDR3 region: CASIGQPGQGNEKLFF. In DNA form, the CDR3 reads TGTGCCAGCATCGGCCAACCGGGACAGGGAAATGAAAAACTGTTTTTT. Complete variable domain (other parts from reference TRBV2 and TRBJ1-4): EPEVTQTPSHQVTQMGQEVILRCVPISNHLYFYWYRQILGQKVEFLVSFYNNEISEKSEIFDDQFSVERPDGSNFTLKIRSTKLEDSAMYFCASIGQPGQGNEKLFFGSGTQLSVL.

Only one count was recorded for this clone. The chain has TRBV23-1 and TRBJ1-6; TRBD1 agrees at 7 bases. TRBV23-1 is sorted into the ORF group, with uncertain function. The CDR3 extends over 16 amino acids. The ends lost 2 bases at V and 7 bases at J; junction bases unmatched: 8. The CDR3 DNA reads as TGCGCCAGCAGTCAAAGGGGGACAGCCAGGAATTCACCCCTCCACTTT. It translates to CASSQRGTARNSPLHF.

This chain connects TRBV4-1 to TRBJ2-2; D unclear. The CDR3 sequence is 14 residues long. V lost 0 bases and J lost 6, with 8 bases in between. Germline V CDR1 and CDR2: MGHRA, YSYEKL. The CDR3 region has the DNA TGCGCCAGCAGCCAAGATGGAGTTGCCGGGGAGCTGTTTTTT. Its translation is CASSQDGVAGELFF.